This entry concerns a single T cell receptor beta chain. The antigen is unknown. Germline V gene sequence: CDR1 ENHRY, CDR2 SYGVKD. Trimming removed 0 bases from V and 4 bases from J; junction bases left unmatched: 8. The CDR3 consists of 17 residues. These data belong to a study of tumor-infiltrating lymphocytes in localized non-small cell lung cancer. Study background: Tumor tissue and non-adjacent uninvolved lung came from each patient. Broader study findings: No T-cell fraction difference was seen between IM1 and IM2 tumors. Tumors had more T cell infiltration than uninvolved lung, per TCRbeta sequencing and CD3 counts.

Libraries were prepared by immunoSEQ multiplex PCR; TCRdb keeps only in-frame clonotypes and omits some of them. This table has fewer than 20,000 clones, 73% appearing once. This clonotype was sampled from a human donor with non-small cell lung cancer. Sequencing was carried out using lung tumor tissue. V is TRBV10-3 and J is TRBJ2-5; 10 bases map to TRBD2. CDR3 protein: CAISESKVAGGRETQYF. CDR3 nucleotides: TGTGCCATCAGTGAGTCGAAGGTAGCGGGGGGACGAGAGACCCAGTACTTC.